This T cell receptor (beta chain) was observed in a study of radiation and T cells in renal cell carcinoma. Study context: Nephrectomy followed 15 Gy stereotactic body radiation by 4 weeks.

About this clone: Its target is not known.

Whole-study findings and limits: From baseline, blood top tumor clonotypes peaked at 2 weeks post-radiation.

The time point is: blood 2 weeks post-SBRT. The sample's treatment: 15 Gy SBRT to primary tumor, nephrectomy 4 weeks later. The germline gives CDR1 SGHRS, CDR2 YFSETQ. This CDR3 comprises 14 residues. The V end was cut by 7 bases, the J end by 6 bases, with 18 bases between. Profiled with immunoSEQ multiplex PCR; TCRdb holds only in-frame clones, not every one. The table lists just under 80,000 clones, around 86% of them singletons, with under 25% in the top ten. The source was blood, collected from a patient whose treatment included radiotherapy and nephrectomy. This chain joins TRBV5-1 and TRBJ2-3; tentative D call: TRBD1 (6 bases). This clonotype was sampled from a woman between 50 and 59 years old with renal cell carcinoma. CDR3 region: CASRSNKGEDTQYF. For the CDR3, the DNA is TGCGCCAGCCGCTCAAATAAGGGGGAGGATACGCAGTATTTT. The full variable domain, completed using reference TRBV5-1 and TRBJ2-3, is KAGVTQTPRYLIKTRGQQVTLSCSPISGHRSVSWYQQTPGQGLQFLFEYFSETQRNKGNFPGRFSGRQFSNSRSEMNVSTLELGDSALYLCASRSNKGEDTQYFGPGTRLTVL.